This T cell receptor beta chain came from a study of T cells in Graves' hyperthyroidism and ophthalmopathy (dated by TCRdb to about 2019). Background on the whole study: Peripheral blood was sampled at the time of initial diagnosis, prior to any treatment. TCR V-J signatures able to tell the groups apart were searched for in a discovery cohort of 90 to 100 patients, of whom about 40 had Graves' ophthalmopathy and 55 to 60 had stable Graves' hyperthyroidism. Whether ophthalmopathy could be predicted prospectively was tested in an independent validation cohort made up of fewer than 20 hyperthyroidism patients plus 17 patients who later progressed to ophthalmopathy. The approximately 90 discovery patients were randomly split 7:3 into training and test sets. In about 6 Graves' hyperthyroidism patients, the study also compared T-cell repertoires from thyroid tissue with T-cell repertoires from blood. After sampling, hyperthyroidism patients received methimazole starting at 30 mg daily, and ophthalmopathy patients received high-dose intravenous methylprednisolone. The paper describes TCR Vbeta CDR3 sequencing of about 140 peripheral blood samples, made up of about 41 ophthalmopathy patients, 70 to 75 hyperthyroidism patients and 17 progressor patients. Results the study describes overall, beyond this receptor: A model built on a 13 V-J signature distinguished ophthalmopathy from stable hyperthyroidism, reaching roughly 88% sensitivity and about 81% specificity in cross-validation and 80%/75% in testing. No statistical method was used to set the sample size in advance, and investigators knew the group allocation. Most expanded thyroid clonotypes (frequency above 0.001) were also found in blood, which suggests that blood repertoires may mirror thyroid immune responses. In validation, the model predicted progression to ophthalmopathy with approximately 71% sensitivity and over 72% specificity, a median of approximately 6.7 months before onset.

In the ophthalmopathy patients, disease was moderately to severely active, with a Clinical Activity Score of 3 or more, a NOSPECS grade of 4 or more, and a duration of less than 3 months. Patients with uncontrolled infections, other autoimmune diseases, pregnancy or lactation were excluded. Diagnoses were based on clinical symptoms, serum thyroxine and TRAb, thyroid ultrasound and orbital computed tomography. PBMCs were separated from approximately 9.9 ml of fresh peripheral blood using Ficoll-Paque density gradient centrifugation. Total RNA was extracted using Trizol reagent, and RNA quality was assessed on an Agilent 2100 Bioanalyzer. Trimming takes 7 bases off V and 4 bases off J; junction bases not matched to a gene: 3. Spanning cysteine to phenylalanine, the CDR3 consists of 12 amino acids. Only CDR3 DNA is held: 36 bases, read in frame from base 1. Reading the germline V gene gives CDR1 MDHEN and CDR2 SYDVKM.

This clonotype was seen at least ten times. The specificity of this receptor is unknown. There are no base qualities to consult, and no much larger clone falls within one base. Amplification of TCR beta CDR3 regions was carried out from RNA transcripts. A first-round RT-PCR of the TCR CDR3 used the HTBI primer set with the Qiagen OneStep RT-PCR kit. The libraries were constructed in a second round of multiplex PCR and then size-selected and purified. The libraries were sequenced on an Illumina HiSeq2000 using paired-end 100 bp reads. As for the authors' bioinformatics: Raw data were processed with SOAPnuke, discarding reads with adapters, uncalled bases, mean Phred below 15, or no exact constant-primer or identifier match. COPE v1.2.5 was used to merge high-quality paired reads, and clonotypes were defined as unique nucleotide sequences. MiTCR v1.1 was used to align the clonotypes against IMGT TRBV, TRBD and TRBJ reference segments. Analysis was restricted to V-J combinations with a frequency above 0.0001, which covered about 99% of repertoires. A TCS score was defined as the ratio of F50 (clonal expansion) to E x V (chaos), with BLOSUM62-based TCRdist applied between CDR3 peptides within each V-J. Welch's t-statistics and random forest reduced around 510 V-J features to around 14, which were used in a naive Bayes classifier (R e1071). Through fastp at Q25 and MiXCR, TCRdb rebuilt clones from the public reads, retaining in-frame beta chains. Each record represents a unique CDR3 protein, reported with the most common genes and DNA among its rows. These V and J calls are TCRdb output, not the study's own analysis. Recorded for this sample are approximately 530,000 distinct CDR3 sequences; less than 20% of them occurred a single time. The ten biggest clones cover around 50% of the sample.

The rearranged segments are TRBV28 and TRBJ2-7; TRBD2 lines up with 8 middle nucleotides. The sequencing input was blood. This clonotype was sampled from a man aged 35 to 55 with Graves' ophthalmopathy. For the CDR3, the sequence is CASTPGGYEQYF. The bases read TGTGCCAGCACCCCGGGAGGGTACGAGCAGTACTTC.